This is a list of T cell receptor beta chains from one sample in a study of regulatory T cells in long-lasting Graves disease. TCRdb processed the multiplex PCR reads anew with MiXCR; each CDR3 protein has one entry. The table includes approximately 310,000 distinct CDR3 sequences, 15% to 20% detected once. This specimen consisted of peripheral blood mononuclear cells (PBMCs), obtained at new diagnosis, from a patient treated with antithyroid drugs. The source of these receptors is a female donor with Graves disease. Both conserved end residues are part of each CDR3. The D gene is left open where the match is weak. Only some rows state a clone size, as once, few, many or a class for expanded clones.

d_call	j_call	clone_size	v_call	cdr3_aa	cdr3_nt
NA	TRBJ1-2	many	TRBV9	CASSRDVGYTF	TGTGCCAGCAGCCGGGACGTAGGCTACACCTTC
TRBD1	TRBJ2-7	few	TRBV12-3/TRBV12-4	CASSGARTGATYEQYF	TGTGCCAGCAGCGGTGCCCGGACAGGCGCTACCTACGAGCAGTACTTC
NA	TRBJ1-5	NA	TRBV28	CASMGLQGGVQPQHF	TGTGCCAGCATGGGGCTGCAAGGGGGAGTTCAGCCCCAGCATTTT
NA	TRBJ1-2	many	TRBV19	CASSTDFGGYTF	TGTGCCAGTAGTACAGACTTTGGTGGCTACACCTTC
NA	TRBJ2-3	many	TRBV11-3	CASSLVRTSYSTDTQYF	TGTGCCAGCAGCTTAGTCAGGACCTCCTATTCCACAGATACGCAGTATTTT
TRBD2	TRBJ2-3	few	TRBV14	CASSSRGSGTDTQYF	TGTGCCAGCAGCTCCCGAGGTAGCGGGACAGATACGCAGTATTTT
TRBD2	TRBJ2-5	many	TRBV12-3/TRBV12-4	CASSFGLAGEETQYF	TGTGCCAGCAGTTTCGGGCTAGCGGGAGAAGAGACCCAGTACTTC
NA	TRBJ2-3	many	TRBV12-3/TRBV12-4	CASSLARGPGGTDTQYF	TGTGCCAGCAGTTTAGCGCGGGGGCCCGGGGGTACAGATACGCAGTATTTT
TRBD2	TRBJ2-7	many	TRBV20-1	CSALPGREDYEQYF	TGCAGTGCCCTCCCAGGGAGGGAGGACTACGAGCAGTACTTC
TRBD1	TRBJ2-6	many	TRBV28	CATGTGAGANVLTF	TGTGCCACCGGAACAGGGGCAGGGGCCAACGTCCTGACTTTC
NA	TRBJ1-5	many	TRBV7-2	CASSSYSNQPQHF	TGTGCCAGCAGCTCATATAGCAATCAGCCCCAGCATTTT
TRBD2	TRBJ2-5	many	TRBV11-2	CASSLGTSGRALAEETQYF	TGTGCCAGCAGCTTAGGGACTAGCGGGAGGGCTTTGGCGGAAGAGACCCAGTACTTC
TRBD2	TRBJ2-2	many	TRBV19	CASSPLLILAGGPVGELFF	TGTGCCAGTAGCCCGCTTCTAATACTAGCGGGAGGGCCGGTCGGGGAGCTGTTTTTT
NA	TRBJ1-2	NA	TRBV20-1	CSARDLRDTYGYTF	TGCAGTGCTAGAGACCTACGGGACACCTATGGCTACACCTTC
NA	TRBJ2-5	many	TRBV13	CASSRRSWETQYF	TGTGCCAGCAGCAGGAGGAGCTGGGAGACCCAGTACTTC
TRBD2	TRBJ2-1	many	TRBV5-1	CASSPSPTSGTNEQFF	TGTGCCAGCAGCCCTTCCCCGACTAGCGGGACAAATGAGCAGTTCTTC
NA	TRBJ1-4	NA	TRBV15	CATSSPLGSGGEKLFF	TGTGCCACCAGCAGTCCTTTAGGAAGCGGGGGTGAAAAACTGTTTTTT
NA	TRBJ2-7	few	TRBV7-9	CASSWTTLYEQYF	TGTGCCAGCAGCTGGACTACGTTATACGAGCAGTACTTC
NA	TRBJ1-4	medium-sized	TRBV12-3/TRBV12-4	CASSLTDNEKLFF	TGTGCCAGCAGTTTGACAGATAATGAAAAACTGTTTTTT
NA	TRBJ2-1	many	TRBV12-3/TRBV12-4	CASSFFLGVPSSYNEQFF	TGTGCCAGCAGTTTTTTCCTAGGGGTCCCAAGCTCCTACAATGAGCAGTTCTTC
TRBD2	TRBJ2-3	many	TRBV2	CASGGTSGVTDTQYF	TGTGCCAGCGGGGGAACTAGCGGGGTCACAGATACGCAGTATTTT
NA	TRBJ1-1	many	TRBV28	CASRSRQSFTEAFF	TGTGCCAGCAGATCGAGACAGTCATTCACTGAAGCTTTCTTT
TRBD1	TRBJ1-1	few	TRBV30	CAWNRGRMTEAFF	TGTGCCTGGAACAGGGGAAGGATGACTGAAGCTTTCTTT
NA	TRBJ2-7	NA	TRBV5-1	CASSWVSGYELYF	TGCGCCAGCAGCTGGGTTTCGGGCTACGAGCTGTACTTC
TRBD2	TRBJ2-1	NA	TRBV2	CANRAGGSHNEQFF	TGTGCCAACCGAGCGGGAGGGTCCCACAATGAGCAGTTCTTC
NA	TRBJ1-1	many	TRBV20-1	CSAMFRGLEAFF	TGCAGTGCTATGTTCAGGGGCCTTGAAGCTTTCTTT